The sequence of this T cell receptor (beta chain) was determined in a study of T cells in Graves' hyperthyroidism and ophthalmopathy. Study in general: Prior to any treatment, at the point of initial diagnosis, peripheral blood was collected. Findings and caveats of the study: Blood also held most thyroid clonotypes expanded beyond 0.001.

Researchers amplified the TCR beta CDR3 regions from RNA transcripts. The HTBI primer set drove a first-round RT-PCR of the TCR CDR3. In TCRdb, the multiplex PCR reads were re-called with MiXCR into one record per CDR3 protein. The table includes fewer than 350,000 distinct CDR3 sequences, approximately 18% detected once. From germline, CDR1 is MNHNS and CDR2 SASEGT. This CDR3 is built from 13 residues. The ends were cut back, 4 bases at V and 7 bases at J, with 10 bases in the middle. This clonotype was seen at least ten times. Its antigen is unknown. The clonotype was recovered from a woman between 40 and 55 years old with Graves' ophthalmopathy. The chain couples TRBV6-1 to TRBJ2-2; TRBD2 is a possible D gene (5 bases). What was sequenced was blood. DNA for the CDR3: TGTGCCAGCAGTGTGTCGGGAAACGGGGAGCTGTTTTTT. Translating it yields CASSVSGNGELFF.